This record looks at one T cell receptor (beta chain) sequence and its context. This sample was included in a study of blood T cells in healthy people across ages. Sample-barcoded 5' priming and a J-beta primer mix drove a second PCR of roughly 6 to 12 cycles. TCRdb fed the 5' RACE reads into MiXCR, producing one record per CDR3 protein. This sample yields 780,000 or so distinct CDR3 sequences, of which just over 55% are seen a single time; around a quarter belongs to the top ten. This CDR3 is 17 amino acids long. The junction had 9 bases not matched to a gene; V was cut back by 0 bases and J by 6 bases. Germline lookup yields CDR1 LGHNA and CDR2 YSLEER.

The specimen sequenced was blood. The source is a man aged 40-55 years in good health. The rearrangement joins TRBV4-3 to TRBJ2-1; 9 nucleotides agree with TRBD2. CDR3 sequence (DNA): TGCGCCAGCAGCCAAGACCTCTATAGCGGGGGCCTCAATGAGCAGTTCTTC. Protein product: CASSQDLYSGGLNEQFF.